There are many counts of the clone carrying this T cell receptor (beta chain). Antigen unknown. Construction of TCR beta libraries was performed using quantitative 5'-RACE with molecular barcodes. A single record per CDR3 protein comes from TCRdb applying MiXCR to the 5' RACE reads. The repertoire holds more than 500,000 distinct CDR3 sequences, with about 5.7% as singletons. This sample was taken from a study of CD8 T cells in ankylosing spondylitis. CDR3 length: 16 amino acids. Trimming removed 4 bases at V and 1 base at J, with 17 bases between. CDR1 and CDR2 (germline): MNHEY, SVGEGT. Regarding the study as a whole: Seven to nine highly homologous variants made up a TCR beta motif, and this motif appeared characteristic of ankylosing spondylitis blood. As for the disease-linked clones, they showed a CD8+ phenotype and occurred at relatively low frequencies in peripheral blood. The authors reported significant enrichment of disease-linked clones in matched ankylosing spondylitis synovial fluid. Past studies reported some motif variants in reactive arthritis synovial fluid and blood.

The chain recombines TRBV6-2 or TRBV6-3 with TRBJ2-7; D assignment may be TRBD1 or TRBD2 (5 bases each). This clonotype was obtained from a male donor with ankylosing spondylitis. Sequencing was performed on blood, either unsorted or a sorted T cell fraction (not recorded which). CDR3 nucleotides: TGTGCCAGCAGTTCTCCGGGACGGGATACTTCCTACGAGCAGTACTTC. Encoded protein: CASSSPGRDTSYEQYF.